Following are 18 T cell receptor beta chains from one sample sequenced in a study of memory CD4+ T cells and cytomegalovirus serostatus. Measured with immunoSEQ multiplex PCR; TCRdb has only the in-frame clones, and not every one. The table lists about 92,000 clones, about 80% of them singletons, with around 3.6% in the top ten. Single viable CD3+CD4+CD8-CD45RO+ cells were sorted as the memory CD4+ T cells. Sequenced sample: memory CD4+ T cells from blood. The receptors stem from an adult in good health and CMV-seropositive.

The CDR3 DNA reads as TGCGCCAGCAGCTTGGGTCTTGGGGTGGAGACTGAAGCTTTCTTT. Amino acid sequence: CASSLGLGVETEAFF. V usage is TRBV5-1 and J usage is TRBJ1-1, with unresolved D. Between the trimmed V and J ends, which lost 0 bases and 5 bases, there was a span of 14 bases. Germline CDR1 is SGHRS and CDR2 is YFSETQ. The CDR3 has 15 residues.

V usage is TRBV19 and J usage is TRBJ2-7; possible D gene TRBD2, 5 bases. Germline values: CDR1 LNHDA, CDR2 SQIVND (reference sequence). This CDR3 is 12 amino acids long. Trimming left V 5 bases short and J 1 base short, with 6 bases between. CDR3 protein: CASSGGSYEQYF. DNA of the CDR3: TGTGCCAGTAGTGGAGGATCCTACGAGCAGTACTTC. Using reference TRBV19 and TRBJ2-7 for the parts outside the CDR3, the full variable domain is DGGITQSPKYLFRKEGQNVTLSCEQNLNHDAMYWYRQDPGQGLRLIYYSQIVNDFQKGDIAEGYSVSREKKESFPLTVTSAQKNPTAFYLCASSGGSYEQYFGPGTRLTVT.

The V gene is TRBV28, the J gene TRBJ2-7; 7 bases line up with TRBD2. Germline loops: CDR1 MDHEN, CDR2 SYDVKM. The CDR3 is 15 residues long. The V gene end was trimmed by 6 bases and the J gene end by 5 bases; junction bases not matched to a gene: 13. CDR3 DNA sequence: TGTGCCAGCAGCCATGCGTCGACTAGCTTAAACGAGCAGTACTTC. It translates to CASSHASTSLNEQYF.

The J gene is TRBJ2-3, the V gene TRBV19; 10 bases agree with TRBD2. Germline lookup yields CDR1 LNHDA and CDR2 SQIVND (reference sequence). This CDR3 spans 16 amino acids. Losses at the gene ends were 5 bases for V and 4 bases for J; bases not matched to a gene: 9. The CDR3 nucleotides are TGTGCCAGTAGTCCTACGCCTCTAGCGGGAGCAGATACGCAGTATTTT. It is translated as CASSPTPLAGADTQYF.

The CDR3 loop is CASSLASLTDTQYF. The CDR3 DNA is TGCGCCAGCAGCTTGGCTAGCTTGACAGATACGCAGTATTTT. This chain joins TRBV5-1 and TRBJ2-3; a possible D gene is TRBD2 (5 bases). Trimming removed 0 bases at V and 3 bases at J, with 8 bases between. Germline CDR1 and CDR2: SGHRS and YFSETQ. This CDR3 is 14 amino acids long.

The chain recombines TRBV5-1 with TRBJ2-3; 7 bases fit TRBD1. This CDR3 has 17 residues. Germline values: CDR1 SGHRS, CDR2 YFSETQ. The V segment lost 1 base and the J segment 2 bases; nucleotides outside the gene matches: 10. CDR3 bases: TGCGCCAGCAGCTTGAGGACAGGTCTAGCAACCACAGATACGCAGTATTTT. This translates into CASSLRTGLATTDTQYF.

CDR3 sequence reads: CASRAQGAAGNTIYF. The CDR3 DNA reads TGTGCCAGCAGAGCTCAGGGGGCAGCTGGAAACACCATATATTTT. V gene TRBV6-1 combines with J gene TRBJ1-3, with 8 bases lining up with TRBD1. This CDR3 spans 15 amino acids. Germline V gives CDR1 MNHNS, CDR2 SASEGT. V lost 6 bases and J lost 2; bases outside the gene matches: 6.

The chain recombines TRBV15 with TRBJ2-7, with D possibly TRBD2 on 5 matching bases. The CDR3 loop spans 13 amino acids. Germline-derived CDR1 and CDR2 are LNHNV and YYDKDF (reference sequence). V dropped 1 base and J dropped 6 bases, with 10 bases sitting between them. The DNA for the CDR3 is TGTGCCACCAGCAGAGGGACTGAGGTCGAGCAGTACTTC. This encodes CATSRGTEVEQYF.

There are a few counts of this clone. This chain uses TRBV9 with TRBJ1-1, with unresolved D. Germline lookup yields CDR1 SGDLS and CDR2 YYNGEE. V lost 3 bases, J lost 0 bases, and 6 bases lay in between. The CDR3 length is 13 residues. CDR3 in amino acids: CASSDQVNTEAFF. CDR3 DNA sequence: TGTGCCAGCAGCGATCAGGTGAACACTGAAGCTTTCTTT. The full variable domain, with the rest looked up from reference TRBV9 and TRBJ1-1, is DSGVTQTPKHLITATGQRVTLRCSPRSGDLSVYWYQQSLDQGLQFLIQYYNGEERAKGNILERFSAQQFPDLHSELNLSSLELGDSALYFCASSDQVNTEAFFGQGTRLTVV.

The chain joins TRBV5-6 to TRBJ2-1; 11 bases are a match to TRBD2. With V trimmed by 5 bases and J by 7 bases, 11 bases remained unmatched. The CDR3 totals 16 residues. The V gene's germline CDR1 is SGHDT and CDR2 YYEEEE. The CDR3 region is CASRSGTSGPGNEQFF. The CDR3 DNA reads as TGTGCCAGCAGATCCGGGACTAGCGGCCCGGGGAATGAGCAGTTCTTC. Variable domain in full (rest from reference TRBV5-6 and TRBJ2-1): DAGVTQSPTHLIKTRGQQVTLRCSPKSGHDTVSWYQQALGQGPQFIFQYYEEEERQRGNFPDRFSGHQFPNYSSELNVNALLLGDSALYLCASRSGTSGPGNEQFFGPGTRLTVL.

The rearrangement uses TRBV5-6 and TRBJ1-3; D is unclear. Trimming pared 3 bases from V and 1 base from J, leaving 11 bases between. Germline V lookup: CDR1 SGHDT, CDR2 YYEEEE. CDR3 length: 15 residues. For the CDR3, the DNA is TGTGCCAGCAGCTCTCTCAGGTCTTCTGGAAACACCATATATTTT. It specifies CASSSLRSSGNTIYF.

This chain links TRBV7-2 with TRBJ2-1, with D uncertain. The CDR3 totals 15 residues. The V gene's germline CDR1 is SGHTA and CDR2 FQGNSA. V dropped 2 bases and J dropped 6 bases, with 14 bases sitting between them. CDR3: CASSLFGALANEQFF. The CDR3 DNA sequence: TGTGCCAGCAGCTTATTCGGCGCCCTTGCCAATGAGCAGTTCTTC.

The chain recombines TRBV6-1 with TRBJ2-7; D is undetermined. Germline CDR1 is MNHNS and CDR2 is SASEGT. Trimming left V 2 bases short and J 6 bases short, with 14 bases between. The CDR3 length is 14 residues. The CDR3 region is CASSELPFSAEQYF. The CDR3 DNA follows: TGTGCCAGCAGTGAACTGCCCTTCTCTGCCGAGCAGTACTTC.

The rearrangement links TRBV5-6 to TRBJ1-2, with TRBD1 as a possible D gene (5 bases). This CDR3 has 15 amino acids. Germline lookup yields CDR1 SGHDT and CDR2 YYEEEE. Trimming removed 0 bases at V and 6 bases at J, with 15 bases between. DNA for the CDR3: TGTGCCAGCAGCTTGGGGTACCGGGGGGGAGATGGCTACACCTTC. It specifies CASSLGYRGGDGYTF.

The rearrangement links TRBV2 to TRBJ2-2; a possible D gene is TRBD1 (5 bases). Germline V gene lookup returns CDR1 SNHLY and CDR2 FYNNEI. The CDR3 is 13 amino acids. V was clipped by 7 bases and J by 7 bases, with 13 bases between them. Here the CDR3 DNA reads TGTGCCAGCAACGGACATCTCGGCGGGGAGCTGTTTTTT. Its protein is CASNGHLGGELFF.

The chain has TRBV7-3 and TRBJ2-5; 11 bases fit TRBD1. After removal of 2 bases from V and 5 bases from J, the junction contained 1 base not matched to a gene. CDR1 is SGHTA, CDR2 FQGTGA, per germline. The CDR3 runs to 14 residues. This CDR3 reads CASSLGTGGETQYF. DNA for the CDR3: TGTGCCAGCAGCTTAGGGACAGGGGGGGAGACCCAGTACTTC.

The V and J genes are TRBV6-1 and TRBJ2-4, with a tentative D call TRBD1 (6 bases). This CDR3 has 15 amino acids. The V end lost 6 bases, the J end lost 3 bases, and 15 bases lay between the germline ends. Germline lookup yields CDR1 MNHNS and CDR2 SASEGT. CDR3 amino acids: CASSFSTGLKNIQYF. The CDR3 coding sequence is TGTGCCAGCAGCTTTAGTACAGGGCTCAAAAACATTCAGTACTTC.

The rearrangement links TRBV27 to TRBJ2-1, with TRBD2 matching over 9 bases. Germline-derived CDR1 and CDR2 are MNHEY and SMNVEV (reference sequence). This CDR3 has 16 amino acids. With 3 bases clipped from V and 2 bases from J, the junction kept 5 bases outside the gene matches. CDR3 sequence reads: CASSFSGGRAYNEQFF. CDR3 bases: TGTGCCAGCAGTTTTAGTGGCGGGAGGGCCTACAATGAGCAGTTCTTC.